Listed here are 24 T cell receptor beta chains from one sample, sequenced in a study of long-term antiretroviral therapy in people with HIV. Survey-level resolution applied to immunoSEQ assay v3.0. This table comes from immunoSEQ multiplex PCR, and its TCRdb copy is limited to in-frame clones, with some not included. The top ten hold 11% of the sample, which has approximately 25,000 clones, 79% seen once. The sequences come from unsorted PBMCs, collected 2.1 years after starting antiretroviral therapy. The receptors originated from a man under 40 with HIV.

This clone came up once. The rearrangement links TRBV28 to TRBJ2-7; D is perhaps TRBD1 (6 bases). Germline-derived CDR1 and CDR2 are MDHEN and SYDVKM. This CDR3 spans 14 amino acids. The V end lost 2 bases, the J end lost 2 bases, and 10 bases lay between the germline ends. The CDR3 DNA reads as TGTGCCAGCAGTTTAAGGGGGAGTACCTACGAGCAGTACTTC. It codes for CASSLRGSTYEQYF.

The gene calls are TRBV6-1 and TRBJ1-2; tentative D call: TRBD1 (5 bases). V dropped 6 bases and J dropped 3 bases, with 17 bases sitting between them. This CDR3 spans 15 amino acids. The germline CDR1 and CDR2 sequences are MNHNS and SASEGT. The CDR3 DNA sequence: TGTGCCAGCAGCGAGGGGCGGCCGACCCACTATGGCTACACCTTC. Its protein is CASSEGRPTHYGYTF.

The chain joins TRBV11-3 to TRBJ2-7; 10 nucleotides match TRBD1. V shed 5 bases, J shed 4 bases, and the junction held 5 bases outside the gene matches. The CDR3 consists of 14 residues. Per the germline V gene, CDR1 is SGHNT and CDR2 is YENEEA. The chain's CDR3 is CASSPGQGGYEQYF. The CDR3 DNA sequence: TGTGCCAGCAGCCCTGGACAGGGGGGGTACGAGCAGTACTTC.

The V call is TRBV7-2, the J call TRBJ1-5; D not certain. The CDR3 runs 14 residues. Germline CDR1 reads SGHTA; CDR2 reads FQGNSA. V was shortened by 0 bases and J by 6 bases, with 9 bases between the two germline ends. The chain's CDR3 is CASSLASGTQPQHF. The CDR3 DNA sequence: TGTGCCAGCAGCTTAGCGAGCGGAACTCAGCCCCAGCATTTT.

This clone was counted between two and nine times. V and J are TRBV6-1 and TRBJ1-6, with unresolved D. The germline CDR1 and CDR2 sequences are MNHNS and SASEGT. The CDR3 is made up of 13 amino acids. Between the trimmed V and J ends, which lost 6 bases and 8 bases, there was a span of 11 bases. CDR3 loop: CASSGPTYSPLHF. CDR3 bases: TGTGCCAGCAGCGGGCCTACCTATTCACCCCTCCACTTT.

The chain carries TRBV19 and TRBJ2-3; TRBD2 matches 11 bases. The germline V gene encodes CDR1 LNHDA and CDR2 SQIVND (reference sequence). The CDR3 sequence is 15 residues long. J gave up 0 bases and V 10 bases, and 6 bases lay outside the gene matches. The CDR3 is CATGLAEGSTDTQYF. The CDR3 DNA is TGTGCCACGGGACTAGCGGAGGGAAGCACAGATACGCAGTATTTT. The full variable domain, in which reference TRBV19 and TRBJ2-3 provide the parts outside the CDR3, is DGGITQSPKYLFRKEGQNVTLSCEQNLNHDAMYWYRQDPGQGLRLIYYSQIVNDFQKGDIAEGYSVSREKKESFPLTVTSAQKNPTAFYLCATGLAEGSTDTQYFGPGTRLTVL.

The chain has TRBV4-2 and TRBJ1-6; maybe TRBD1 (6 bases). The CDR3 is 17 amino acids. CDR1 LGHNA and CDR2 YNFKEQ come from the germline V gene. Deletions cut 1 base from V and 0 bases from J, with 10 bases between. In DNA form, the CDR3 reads TGTGCCAGCAGCCAAGGCGGACAGAGCTCCTATAATTCACCCCTCCACTTT. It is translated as CASSQGGQSSYNSPLHF.

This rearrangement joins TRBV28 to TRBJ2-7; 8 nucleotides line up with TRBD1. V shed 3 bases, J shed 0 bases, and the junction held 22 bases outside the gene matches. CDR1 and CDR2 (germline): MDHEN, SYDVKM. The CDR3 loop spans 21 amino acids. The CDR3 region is CASSFDFGIRRDRLTSYEQYF. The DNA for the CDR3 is TGTGCCAGCAGTTTCGACTTTGGTATCCGCCGGGACAGGCTAACCTCCTACGAGCAGTACTTC.

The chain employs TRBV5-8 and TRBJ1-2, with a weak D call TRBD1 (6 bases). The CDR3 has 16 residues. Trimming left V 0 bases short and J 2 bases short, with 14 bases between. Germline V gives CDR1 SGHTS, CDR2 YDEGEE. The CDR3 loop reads CASSLGGAGRNYGYTF. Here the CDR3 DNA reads TGTGCCAGCAGCTTGGGGGGGGCCGGGAGAAACTATGGCTACACCTTC.

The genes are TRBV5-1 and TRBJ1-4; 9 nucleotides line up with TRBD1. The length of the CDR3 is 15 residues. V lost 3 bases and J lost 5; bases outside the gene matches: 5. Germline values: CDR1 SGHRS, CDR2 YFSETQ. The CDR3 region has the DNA TGCGCCAGCAGCTCGGGACAGGGCCGGAATGAAAAACTGTTTTTT. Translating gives CASSSGQGRNEKLFF.

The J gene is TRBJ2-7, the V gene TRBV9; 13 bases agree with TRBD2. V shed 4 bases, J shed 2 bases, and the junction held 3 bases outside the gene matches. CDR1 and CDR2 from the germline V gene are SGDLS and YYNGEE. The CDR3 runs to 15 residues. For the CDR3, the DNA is TGTGCCAGCAGCCCGACTAGCGGGGGGACCTACGAGCAGTACTTC. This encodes CASSPTSGGTYEQYF.

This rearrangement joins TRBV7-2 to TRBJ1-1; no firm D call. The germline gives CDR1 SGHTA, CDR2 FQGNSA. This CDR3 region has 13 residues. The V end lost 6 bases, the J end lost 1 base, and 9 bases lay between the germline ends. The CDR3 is CASRRTRNTEAFF. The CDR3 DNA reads TGTGCCAGCAGACGTACAAGGAACACTGAAGCTTTCTTT.

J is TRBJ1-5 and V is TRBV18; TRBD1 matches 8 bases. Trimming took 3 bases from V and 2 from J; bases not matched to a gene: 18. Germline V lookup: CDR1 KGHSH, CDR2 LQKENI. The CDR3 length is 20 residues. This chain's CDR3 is CASSPSRRTGFLNGNQPQHF. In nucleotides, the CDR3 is TGTGCCAGCTCACCCTCCAGGCGGACAGGGTTCCTTAATGGCAATCAGCCCCAGCATTTT.

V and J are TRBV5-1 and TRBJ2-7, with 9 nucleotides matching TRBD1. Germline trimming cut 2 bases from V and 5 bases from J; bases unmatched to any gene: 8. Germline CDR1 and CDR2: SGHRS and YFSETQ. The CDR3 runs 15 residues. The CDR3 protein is CASSLPADRGNEQYF. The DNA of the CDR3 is TGCGCCAGCAGCTTACCAGCGGACAGGGGAAACGAGCAGTACTTC.

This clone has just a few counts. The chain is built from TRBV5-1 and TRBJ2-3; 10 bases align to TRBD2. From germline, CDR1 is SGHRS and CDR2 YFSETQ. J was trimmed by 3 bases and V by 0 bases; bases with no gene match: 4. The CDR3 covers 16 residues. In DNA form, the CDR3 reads TGCGCCAGCAGCTTGGCTAGCGGGAGTATGACAGATACGCAGTATTTT. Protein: CASSLASGSMTDTQYF.

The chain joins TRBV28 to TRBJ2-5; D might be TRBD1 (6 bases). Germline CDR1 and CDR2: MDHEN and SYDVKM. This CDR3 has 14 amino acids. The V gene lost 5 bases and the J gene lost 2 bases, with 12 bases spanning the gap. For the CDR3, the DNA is TGTGCCAGCAGTAAGGACAGCGTACAAGAGACCCAGTACTTC. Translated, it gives CASSKDSVQETQYF.

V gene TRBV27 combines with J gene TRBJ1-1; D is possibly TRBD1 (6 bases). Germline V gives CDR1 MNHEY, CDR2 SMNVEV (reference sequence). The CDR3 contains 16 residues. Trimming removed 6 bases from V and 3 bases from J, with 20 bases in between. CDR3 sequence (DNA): TGTGCCAGCAGCCCAATCGACAGGCCATTGGACACTGAAGCTTTCTTT. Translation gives CASSPIDRPLDTEAFF.

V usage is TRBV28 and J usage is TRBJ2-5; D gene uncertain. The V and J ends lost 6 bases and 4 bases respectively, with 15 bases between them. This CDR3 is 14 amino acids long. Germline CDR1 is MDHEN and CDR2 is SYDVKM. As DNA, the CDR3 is TGTGCCAGCAGGGCCAGAACCCCCCCAGAGACCCAGTACTTC. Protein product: CASRARTPPETQYF. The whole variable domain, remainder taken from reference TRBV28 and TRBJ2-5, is DVKVTQSSRYLVKRTGEKVFLECVQDMDHENMFWYRQDPGLGLRLIYFSYDVKMKEKGDIPEGYSVSREKKERFSLILESASTNQTSMYLCASRARTPPETQYFGPGTRLLVL.

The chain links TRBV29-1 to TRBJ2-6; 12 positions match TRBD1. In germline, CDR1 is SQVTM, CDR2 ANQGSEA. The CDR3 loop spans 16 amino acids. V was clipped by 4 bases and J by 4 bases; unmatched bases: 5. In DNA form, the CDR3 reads TGCAGCGTTGTCGGGACAGGGGGCTCGGGGGCCAACGTCCTGACTTTC. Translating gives CSVVGTGGSGANVLTF.

CDR3 DNA sequence: TGTGCCAGCTCACCAGGGACGAGGAACACCGGGGAGCTGTTTTTT. Translated, it gives CASSPGTRNTGELFF. The chain carries TRBV18 and TRBJ2-2; D is perhaps TRBD1 or TRBD2 (5 bases each). CDR3 length equals 15 residues. Per the germline V gene, CDR1 is KGHSH and CDR2 is LQKENI. Deletions cut 2 bases from V and 1 base from J, with 8 bases between.

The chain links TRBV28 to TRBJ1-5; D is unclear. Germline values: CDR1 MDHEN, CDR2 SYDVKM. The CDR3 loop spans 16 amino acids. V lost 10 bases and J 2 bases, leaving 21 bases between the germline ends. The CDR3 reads CATNRPWTVGNQPQHF. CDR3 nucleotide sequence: TGTGCCACCAATCGCCCCTGGACGGTGGGCAATCAGCCCCAGCATTTT. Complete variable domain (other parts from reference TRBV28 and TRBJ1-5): DVKVTQSSRYLVKRTGEKVFLECVQDMDHENMFWYRQDPGLGLRLIYFSYDVKMKEKGDIPEGYSVSREKKERFSLILESASTNQTSMYLCATNRPWTVGNQPQHFGDGTRLSIL.

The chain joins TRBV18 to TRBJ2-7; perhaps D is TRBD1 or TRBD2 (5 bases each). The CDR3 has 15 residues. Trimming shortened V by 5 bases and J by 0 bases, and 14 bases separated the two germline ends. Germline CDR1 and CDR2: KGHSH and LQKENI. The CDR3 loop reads CASSSGPTTSYEQYF. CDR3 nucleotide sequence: TGTGCCAGCTCATCGGGACCCACCACCTCCTACGAGCAGTACTTC.

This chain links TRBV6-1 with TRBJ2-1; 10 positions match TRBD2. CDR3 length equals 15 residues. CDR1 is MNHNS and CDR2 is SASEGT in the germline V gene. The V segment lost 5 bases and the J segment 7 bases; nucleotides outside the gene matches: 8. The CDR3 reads CASSSLAGVSNEQFF. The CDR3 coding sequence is TGTGCCAGCAGTAGCCTAGCGGGAGTCTCAAATGAGCAGTTCTTC.

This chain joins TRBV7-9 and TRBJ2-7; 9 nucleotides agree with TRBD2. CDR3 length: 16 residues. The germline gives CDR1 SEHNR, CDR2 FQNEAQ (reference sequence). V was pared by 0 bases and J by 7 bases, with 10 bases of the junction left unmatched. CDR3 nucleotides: TGTGCCAGCAGCTTAGCTGAGCGGGAGGCCCGGGAGGAGCAGTACTTC. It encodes CASSLAEREAREEQYF. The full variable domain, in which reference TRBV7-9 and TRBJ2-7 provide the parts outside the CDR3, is DTGVSQNPRHKITKRGQNVTFRCDPISEHNRLYWYRQTLGQGPEFLTYFQNEAQLEKSRLLSDRFSAERPKGSFSTLEIQRTEQGDSAMYLCASSLAEREAREEQYFGPGTRLTVT.